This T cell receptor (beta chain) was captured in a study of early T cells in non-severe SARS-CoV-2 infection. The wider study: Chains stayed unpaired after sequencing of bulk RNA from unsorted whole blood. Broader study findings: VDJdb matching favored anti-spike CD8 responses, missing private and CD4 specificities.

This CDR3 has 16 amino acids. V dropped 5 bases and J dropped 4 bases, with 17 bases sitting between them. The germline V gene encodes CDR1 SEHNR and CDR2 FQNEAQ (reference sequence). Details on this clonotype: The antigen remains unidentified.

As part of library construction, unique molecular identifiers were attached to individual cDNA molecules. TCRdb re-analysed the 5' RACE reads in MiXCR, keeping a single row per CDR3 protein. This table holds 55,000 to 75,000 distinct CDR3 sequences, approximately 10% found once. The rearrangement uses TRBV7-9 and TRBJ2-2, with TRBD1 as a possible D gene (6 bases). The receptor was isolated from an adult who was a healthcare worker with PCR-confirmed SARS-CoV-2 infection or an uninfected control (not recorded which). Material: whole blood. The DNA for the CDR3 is TGTGCCAGCAGCCCCACAGGGACGCGAGGCACCGGGGAGCTGTTTTTT. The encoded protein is CASSPTGTRGTGELFF.